These 27 T cell receptor beta chains were sequenced from one sample in a study of blood T cell repertoires in COVID-19. Assay: immunoSEQ multiplex PCR; the TCRdb copy retains only in-frame clones and omits some. This repertoire shows about 670,000 clones, about 87% found once; its top ten account for 0.2% to 0.3%. The sequenced material came from peripheral blood. Source of these receptors: a young woman with acute or convalescent COVID-19.

This clone was seen a single time. V and J are TRBV3-1 (or the pseudogene TRBV3-2) and TRBJ2-6; D is perhaps TRBD2 (5 bases). CDR3 length: 16 amino acids. CDR1 and CDR2 from the germline V gene are LGHDT and YNNKEL (reference sequence). V lost 2 bases, J lost 1 base, and 9 bases lay in between. The CDR3 loop is CASSQRTGSGANVLTF. Here the CDR3 DNA reads TGTGCCAGCAGCCAAAGGACGGGGTCTGGGGCCAACGTCCTGACTTTC.

This clone has only one observation. The V call is TRBV5-6, the J call TRBJ1-2; no reliable D call. Germline V lookup: CDR1 SGHDT, CDR2 YYEEEE. V lost 0 bases and J 3 bases, leaving 3 bases between the germline ends. The CDR3 is 12 amino acids. This CDR3 is CASSLADYGYTF. Here the CDR3 DNA reads TGTGCCAGCAGCTTGGCTGACTATGGCTACACCTTC.

The V and J genes are TRBV29-1 and TRBJ2-1; D unclear. Trimming left V 8 bases short and J 4 bases short, with 15 bases between. The length of the CDR3 is 13 residues. CDR1 SQVTM and CDR2 ANQGSEA come from the germline V gene. CDR3 loop: CSPTVGSYNEQFF. The CDR3 nucleotides are TGCAGCCCCACAGTTGGTTCTTACAATGAGCAGTTCTTC.

This chain connects TRBV7-9 to TRBJ1-2, with a tentative D call TRBD1 (6 bases). Trimming left V 5 bases short and J 10 bases short, with 14 bases between. The CDR3 contains 12 residues. Looked up from germline, CDR1 is SEHNR and CDR2 is FQNEAQ (reference sequence). The DNA for the CDR3 is TGTGCCAGCAGCGGGAGACAGGATGACTACACCTTC. Translating gives CASSGRQDDYTF.

This chain connects TRBV13 to TRBJ1-4; D unresolved. CDR3 length equals 15 residues. The germline gives CDR1 PRHDT, CDR2 FYEKMQ (reference sequence). Trimming stripped 1 base from V and 4 bases from J, with 10 bases between. The CDR3 spells CASSLDGPDNEKLFF. CDR3 DNA sequence: TGTGCCAGCAGCTTAGATGGTCCAGATAATGAAAAACTGTTTTTT.

V is TRBV18 and J is TRBJ2-2; D might be TRBD2 (5 bases). Germline CDR1 and CDR2: KGHSH and LQKENI. Deletions cut 2 bases from V and 4 bases from J, with 14 bases between. The CDR3 runs 16 residues. This chain's CDR3 is CASSPERMGSTGELFF. The CDR3 DNA follows: TGTGCCAGCTCACCAGAGAGAATGGGGAGCACCGGGGAGCTGTTTTTT.

This rearrangement joins TRBV19 to TRBJ1-4, with D uncertain. This CDR3 region has 14 residues. V lost 3 bases, J lost 7 bases, and 12 bases lay in between. The germline V gene encodes CDR1 LNHDA and CDR2 SQIVND (reference sequence). This CDR3 reads CASSMRRVGEKLFF. CDR3 in DNA: TGTGCCAGTAGTATGAGGAGGGTTGGTGAAAAACTGTTTTTT.

The J gene is TRBJ1-1, the V gene TRBV11-2; a possible D gene is TRBD1 (6 bases). The CDR3 is made up of 19 amino acids. V dropped 1 base and J dropped 0 bases, with 21 bases sitting between them. CDR1 and CDR2 (germline): SGHAT, FQNNGV. CDR3 amino acids: CASSLGVPQGHKLNTEAFF. The CDR3, as DNA: TGTGCCAGCAGCTTAGGAGTCCCACAGGGACACAAACTGAACACTGAAGCTTTCTTT. The entire variable domain, with the rest obtained from reference TRBV11-2 and TRBJ1-1, is as follows: EAGVAQSPRYKIIEKRQSVAFWCNPISGHATLYWYQQILGQGPKLLIQFQNNGVVDDSQLPKDRFSAERLKGVDSTLKIQPAKLEDSAVYLCASSLGVPQGHKLNTEAFFGQGTRLTVV.

The rearrangement joins TRBV5-1 to TRBJ2-3; tentatively, D is TRBD2 (5 bases). V was shortened by 4 bases and J by 0 bases, with 12 bases between the two germline ends. CDR1 and CDR2 (germline): SGHRS, YFSETQ. The CDR3 is 15 residues long. CDR3 protein: CASSQRGASTDTQYF. The CDR3 bases are TGCGCCAGCAGCCAACGGGGAGCTAGCACAGATACGCAGTATTTT.

The rearrangement uses TRBV24-1 and TRBJ2-7; D call uncertain. Between the trimmed V and J ends, which lost 3 bases and 5 bases, there was a span of 10 bases. From germline, CDR1 is KGHDR and CDR2 SFDVKD. The CDR3 runs 13 residues. CDR3 DNA sequence: TGTGCCACCAGTGATCCCAGCGTAAACGAGCAGTACTTC. Translating gives CATSDPSVNEQYF.

This clone was recorded once. The chain links TRBV9 to TRBJ1-1; D may be TRBD1 (6 bases). Trimming pared 0 bases from V and 6 bases from J, leaving 6 bases between. Germline CDR1 SGDLS, CDR2 YYNGEE. The CDR3 spans 12 residues. CDR3 protein: CASSVGTAEAFF. The CDR3 DNA sequence: TGTGCCAGCAGCGTAGGGACAGCTGAAGCTTTCTTT.

This clone was counted once. The rearrangement uses TRBV30 and TRBJ1-1; TRBD1 is a possible D gene (5 bases). The CDR3 totals 13 residues. Germline CDR1 GTSNPN, CDR2 SVGIG (reference sequence). V lost 2 bases, J lost 5 bases, and 12 bases lay in between. CDR3 coding DNA: TGTGCCTGGAGTTCAAGCAGGGCGACTGAAGCTTTCTTT. It yields the protein CAWSSSRATEAFF.

The chain uses TRBV4-3 and TRBJ2-3, with 10 bases that match TRBD1. The CDR3 runs to 14 residues. Germline V gene sequence: CDR1 LGHNA, CDR2 YSLEER. With V trimmed by 8 bases and J by 6 bases, 8 bases remained unmatched. CDR3 coding DNA: TGCGCCAGCCAGTGGGGGACAGGGGACGATACGCAGTATTTT. Its protein product is CASQWGTGDDTQYF.

The CDR3 spells CASRMTGNIYEQYF. CDR3 sequence (DNA): TGTGCCAGCAGGATGACAGGGAACATCTACGAGCAGTACTTC. V is TRBV28 and J is TRBJ2-7, with 7 bases lining up with TRBD1. The V segment lost 6 bases and the J segment 3 bases; nucleotides outside the gene matches: 8. In germline, CDR1 is MDHEN, CDR2 SYDVKM. This CDR3 region has 14 residues.

The genes are TRBV10-1 and TRBJ2-7; the match to TRBD1 covers 7 bases. V dropped 3 bases and J dropped 7; count of bases not matched to a gene: 24. This CDR3 is built from 19 residues. Germline CDR1 and CDR2: WNHNN and SYGVQD (reference sequence). In DNA, the CDR3 is TGCGCCAGCAGTGACCCACAGGGACAGTTCCACCCACCGAGGGGAGAGCAGTACTTC. Translated, it gives CASSDPQGQFHPPRGEQYF.

V and J are TRBV5-1 and TRBJ2-7, with D unclear. The CDR3 contains 11 residues. Germline values: CDR1 SGHRS, CDR2 YFSETQ. The V end was cut by 5 bases, the J end by 4 bases, with 7 bases between. DNA of the CDR3: TGCGCCAGCAGTTCCATGTACGAGCAGTACTTC. Its translation: CASSSMYEQYF.

The J gene is TRBJ2-1, the V gene TRBV5-1; 10 bases map to TRBD1. The germline V gene has CDR1 SGHRS and CDR2 YFSETQ. The V and J ends lost 0 bases and 8 bases, in that order; junction bases with no gene match: 5. The CDR3 has 15 amino acids. CDR3 DNA sequence: TGCGCCAGCAGCTTGGGACAGGGGGCTTCGTATGAGCAGTTCTTC. This encodes CASSLGQGASYEQFF.

This sequence joins TRBV24-1 and TRBJ2-7, with TRBD1 matching over 8 bases. Germline V CDR1 and CDR2: KGHDR, SFDVKD. V was pared by 3 bases and J by 5 bases, with 11 bases of the junction left unmatched. The CDR3 extends over 16 amino acids. The CDR3 nucleotides read TGTGCCACCAGTGATCCCCGTTTGGACAGGGCCCACGAGCAGTACTTC. It is translated as CATSDPRLDRAHEQYF.

With respect to this clone: The same CDR3 can be traced to other DNA sequences in this sample. The genes are TRBV18 and TRBJ1-2, with a tentative D call TRBD1 (6 bases). Germline V lookup: CDR1 KGHSH, CDR2 LQKENI. The CDR3 spans 14 residues. V lost 0 bases and J lost 7, with 12 bases in between. DNA of the CDR3: TGTGCCAGCTCACCACCGGGGGGGCAGGGTGGCTACACCTTC. This translates into CASSPPGGQGGYTF.

V is TRBV19 and J is TRBJ1-2; no clear D gene. CDR3 length: 14 amino acids. Looked up from germline, CDR1 is LNHDA and CDR2 is SQIVND (reference sequence). V gave up 5 bases and J gave up 0 bases, with 10 bases separating them. CDR3 residues: CASSLYLANYGYTF. In nucleotides, the CDR3 is TGTGCCAGTAGTCTGTACTTAGCTAACTATGGCTACACCTTC.

The chain carries TRBV15 and TRBJ2-7; perhaps TRBD1 as D (6 bases). Trimming removed 0 bases from V and 3 bases from J, with 9 bases in between. The germline CDR1 and CDR2 sequences are LNHNV and YYDKDF (reference sequence). The CDR3 consists of 14 residues. Here the CDR3 reads CATSRDRGYYEQYF. Here the CDR3 DNA reads TGTGCCACCAGCAGAGATAGGGGGTACTACGAGCAGTACTTC.

The gene calls are TRBV4-3 and TRBJ1-1; TRBD1 matches 7 bases. CDR3 length: 15 amino acids. Germline loops: CDR1 LGHNA, CDR2 YSLEER. After removal of 3 bases from V and 6 bases from J, the junction contained 10 bases not matched to a gene. CDR3 in DNA: TGCGCCAGCAGCCATAGACAGGGAACGAGAGCTGAAGCTTTCTTT. This translates into CASSHRQGTRAEAFF.

The CDR3 spells CASSYGTPSSTEAFF. The CDR3 DNA follows: TGTGCCAGCAGTTACGGTACCCCGAGTAGCACTGAAGCTTTCTTT. The rearrangement joins TRBV6-5 to TRBJ1-1; D gene uncertain. The CDR3 covers 15 residues. CDR1 is MNHEY and CDR2 is SVGAGI in the germline V gene. V lost 2 bases to trimming and J lost 4 bases, with 14 bases between them.

V is TRBV19 and J is TRBJ2-7, with 7 bases matching TRBD1. Per germline, CDR1 LNHDA and CDR2 SQIVND (reference sequence). The length of the CDR3 is 18 residues. Trimming cost V 0 bases and J 0 bases; bases outside gene matches: 11. DNA of the CDR3: TGTGCCAGTAGTATAGATCCGGGGACAGCCAAAGTCTCCTACGAGCAGTACTTC. Amino acids: CASSIDPGTAKVSYEQYF.

The CDR3 protein is CSAGGTGELFF. The CDR3 nucleotides are TGCAGTGCCGGGGGGACCGGGGAGCTGTTTTTT. This sequence joins TRBV20-1 and TRBJ2-2, with TRBD2 matching over 7 bases. The germline V gene has CDR1 DFQATT and CDR2 SNEGSKA (reference sequence). The CDR3 contains 11 residues. Trimming at V came to 6 bases and at J to 5 bases, leaving 0 bases not matched to a gene.

CDR3 in DNA: TGTGCCTGGAGTCCCGGTACAGCTGGAAACACCATATATTTT. Amino acid sequence: CAWSPGTAGNTIYF. The V and J genes are TRBV30 and TRBJ1-3; unclear D gene. The germline CDR1 and CDR2 sequences are GTSNPN and SVGIG (reference sequence). CDR3 length equals 14 residues. V shed 2 bases and J shed 2 bases, with 10 bases lying between them.

The chain employs TRBV11-3 and TRBJ2-3; D perhaps matches TRBD1 (5 bases). Germline V gene sequence: CDR1 SGHNT, CDR2 YENEEA. Trimming shortened V by 5 bases and J by 3 bases, and 12 bases separated the two germline ends. The CDR3 contains 14 residues. The chain's CDR3 is CASSHRGPTDTQYF. CDR3 nucleotides: TGTGCCAGCAGCCATAGGGGCCCTACAGATACGCAGTATTTT.